This passage covers 24 T cell receptor beta chains from one sample sequenced in a study of T cell changes during pregnancy in multiple sclerosis. Profiling relied on immunoSEQ multiplex PCR, and the TCRdb table lists in-frame clones only, not all of them. The data contain 85,000 to 130,000 clones, almost 95% of them seen just once; the ten biggest clones take up approximately 0.88%. The source was peripheral blood, collected before pregnancy. These receptors all come from a female donor with multiple sclerosis, enrolled in a pregnancy study.

Of note for this clone: Sequence at one end of the junction differs from germline and may be a read error. The chain has TRBV2 and TRBJ1-1; TRBD1 matches 7 bases. From germline, CDR1 is SNHLY and CDR2 FYNNEI. The CDR3 runs to 13 residues. The CDR3: CTSSELTGLRAFF. The CDR3 bases are TGTACCAGCAGTGAATTGACAGGGTTACGGGCTTTCTTT.

V and J are TRBV7-2 and TRBJ1-5; 8 bases agree with TRBD1. The V gene's germline CDR1 is SGHTA and CDR2 FQGNSA. The CDR3 runs 16 residues. Unmatched junction bases numbered 7, after V lost 5 bases and J lost 1 base. CDR3 in amino acids: CASSTQGAQSNQPQHF. In nucleotides, the CDR3 is TGTGCCAGCAGCACCCAGGGGGCGCAGAGCAATCAGCCCCAGCATTTT.

This chain uses TRBV6-1 with TRBJ1-5; 8 positions agree with TRBD1. Germline CDR1 is MNHNS and CDR2 is SASEGT. J lost 5 bases, V lost 9 bases, and 12 bases had no gene match. This CDR3 is 15 amino acids long. Here the CDR3 reads CASLKTGDLYQPQHF. The CDR3 DNA reads as TGTGCCAGTTTGAAGACAGGGGACCTCTATCAGCCCCAGCATTTT.

The chain is built from TRBV5-6 and TRBJ2-3, with a tentative D call TRBD1 (5 bases). V lost 4 bases to trimming and J lost 7 bases, with 10 bases between them. This CDR3 comprises 12 residues. Germline assignment: CDR1 SGHDT and CDR2 YYEEEE. CDR3 sequence: CASSLQVYTQYF. DNA of the CDR3: TGTGCCAGCAGCCTACAGGTTTATACGCAGTATTTT.

This clone has more than one count but fewer than ten. The chain joins TRBV10-2 to TRBJ1-1; 10 positions match TRBD1. CDR1 is WSHSY, CDR2 SAAADI, per germline. V was pared by 7 bases and J by 6 bases, with 5 bases of the junction left unmatched. CDR3 length equals 13 residues. CDR3 sequence: CASIVGQGSEAFF. Here the CDR3 DNA reads TGCGCCAGCATTGTGGGACAGGGGTCTGAAGCTTTCTTT.

The chain couples TRBV2 to TRBJ1-2; D is uncertain. Trimming cost V 3 bases and J 2 bases, with 7 bases left between them. Germline values: CDR1 SNHLY, CDR2 FYNNEI. The CDR3 is 13 amino acids. Here the CDR3 DNA reads TGTGCCAGCAGTGATGCCAGGAACTATGGCTACACCTTC. Its protein is CASSDARNYGYTF. The full variable domain, in which reference TRBV2 and TRBJ1-2 provide the parts outside the CDR3, is EPEVTQTPSHQVTQMGQEVILRCVPISNHLYFYWYRQILGQKVEFLVSFYNNEISEKSEIFDDQFSVERPDGSNFTLKIRSTKLEDSAMYFCASSDARNYGYTFGSGTRLTVV.

CDR3 protein: CASSVEGQGTDTQYF. Here the CDR3 DNA reads TGTGCCAGCAGCGTAGAAGGTCAGGGCACAGATACGCAGTATTTT. The rearrangement uses TRBV9 and TRBJ2-3; D remains unclear. In germline, CDR1 is SGDLS, CDR2 YYNGEE. This CDR3 spans 15 amino acids. V was pared by 0 bases and J by 1 base, with 9 bases between. The full variable domain, with the rest looked up from reference TRBV9 and TRBJ2-3, is DSGVTQTPKHLITATGQRVTLRCSPRSGDLSVYWYQQSLDQGLQFLIQYYNGEERAKGNILERFSAQQFPDLHSELNLSSLELGDSALYFCASSVEGQGTDTQYFGPGTRLTVL.

On this clone: The junction shows a germline mismatch at one end, possibly a read error. J is TRBJ2-1 and V is TRBV7-9; D may be TRBD1 (6 bases). Germline V gene sequence: CDR1 SEHNR, CDR2 FQNEAQ (reference sequence). The CDR3 consists of 15 residues. The CDR3 bases are TGTGCCAGCACCTTACAGGGTTCGGAATACAATGAGCAGTTCTTC. This sequence encodes CASTLQGSEYNEQFF.

V usage is TRBV9 and J usage is TRBJ1-4, with TRBD1 matching 7 bases. V was pared by 3 bases and J by 4 bases, with 3 bases of the junction left unmatched. Germline CDR1 SGDLS, CDR2 YYNGEE. This CDR3 is built from 14 residues. CDR3 DNA sequence: TGTGCCAGCAGCGAGGGACAGCTTAATGAAAAACTGTTTTTT. This encodes CASSEGQLNEKLFF.

This sequence joins TRBV19 and TRBJ1-1, with unresolved D. Germline lookup yields CDR1 LNHDA and CDR2 SQIVND (reference sequence). Trimming removed 2 bases at V and 2 bases at J, with 15 bases between. The length of the CDR3 is 16 residues. CDR3: CASSIREAVRNTEAFF. The DNA of the CDR3 is TGTGCCAGTAGTATACGGGAAGCAGTTCGAAACACTGAAGCTTTCTTT.

V is TRBV27 and J is TRBJ2-3, with a tentative D call TRBD1 (6 bases). The CDR3 consists of 14 residues. V was clipped by 6 bases and J by 4 bases, with 14 bases between them. Germline CDR1 is MNHEY and CDR2 is SMNVEV (reference sequence). The CDR3 here is CASSPLQGPDTQYF. CDR3 sequence (DNA): TGTGCCAGCAGCCCCCTACAGGGTCCAGATACGCAGTATTTT.

This clone was counted once. This chain joins TRBV11-2 and TRBJ2-1; TRBD2 is a possible D gene (5 bases). The germline V gene encodes CDR1 SGHAT and CDR2 FQNNGV. There are 14 residues in the CDR3. V was pared by 8 bases and J by 1 base, with 12 bases between. CDR3 coding DNA: TGTGCCAGCGGACTTAGGGCTTCCTACAATGAGCAGTTCTTC. This gives the protein CASGLRASYNEQFF. Complete variable domain (other parts from reference TRBV11-2 and TRBJ2-1): EAGVAQSPRYKIIEKRQSVAFWCNPISGHATLYWYQQILGQGPKLLIQFQNNGVVDDSQLPKDRFSAERLKGVDSTLKIQPAKLEDSAVYLCASGLRASYNEQFFGPGTRLTVL.

The J gene is TRBJ2-2, the V gene TRBV29-1, with 7 bases lining up with TRBD2. Germline V gene data show CDR1 as SQVTM and CDR2 as ANQGSEA. The CDR3 totals 14 residues. Losses at the gene ends were 4 bases for V and 0 bases for J; bases not matched to a gene: 2. In nucleotides, the CDR3 is TGCAGCGTTGTAGCGGGCCCGAACACCGGGGAGCTGTTTTTT. Translating gives CSVVAGPNTGELFF.

The chain has TRBV5-8 and TRBJ2-5; tentatively, D is TRBD1 (5 bases). With 0 bases removed from V and 1 base from J, the gap between germline ends came to 7 bases. Germline V lookup: CDR1 SGHTS, CDR2 YDEGEE. The CDR3 runs 14 residues. This CDR3 is CASSLGQRQETQYF. The CDR3 DNA sequence: TGTGCCAGCAGCTTGGGACAGCGCCAAGAGACCCAGTACTTC.

The V call is TRBV29-1, the J call TRBJ2-5; TRBD1 is a possible D gene (6 bases). Per the germline V gene, CDR1 is SQVTM and CDR2 is ANQGSEA. The length of the CDR3 is 13 residues. Deletions cut 3 bases from V and 1 base from J, with 9 bases between. The CDR3 region is CSVDLGAQETQYF. The CDR3 DNA follows: TGCAGCGTTGACTTGGGGGCCCAAGAGACCCAGTACTTC.

The J gene is TRBJ2-2, the V gene TRBV30; a weak D match, TRBD1 (6 bases). Germline V gene data show CDR1 as GTSNPN and CDR2 as SVGIG (reference sequence). Trimming cost V 1 base and J 1 base, with 10 bases left between them. The length of the CDR3 is 15 residues. The CDR3 protein is CAWSGIQGNTGELFF. The CDR3 DNA reads as TGTGCCTGGAGTGGAATACAGGGGAACACCGGGGAGCTGTTTTTT.

This chain joins TRBV30 and TRBJ2-7; 11 bases agree with TRBD1. The J segment lost 4 bases and the V segment lost 1 base, leaving 15 bases of the junction unmatched. The germline V gene encodes CDR1 GTSNPN and CDR2 SVGIG (reference sequence). This CDR3 is 18 amino acids long. In DNA form, the CDR3 reads TGTGCCTGGAGTGGGACAGGGGGCCCTTTTGGTAAATTTTACGAGCAGTACTTC. Translating it yields CAWSGTGGPFGKFYEQYF.

The chain joins TRBV28 to TRBJ2-7; 7 nucleotides line up with TRBD2. V lost 6 bases, J lost 2 bases, and 13 bases stayed unmatched. The CDR3 runs 16 residues. Germline CDR1 is MDHEN and CDR2 is SYDVKM. CDR3 in amino acids: CASRSTSGTAAYEQYF. DNA for the CDR3: TGTGCCAGCAGGTCAACCAGCGGGACTGCGGCCTACGAGCAGTACTTC.

This chain uses TRBV5-1 with TRBJ2-5; 8 bases line up with TRBD2. Trimming removed 0 bases from V and 5 bases from J; junction bases left unmatched: 3. CDR1 is SGHRS and CDR2 is YFSETQ in the germline V gene. The CDR3 runs to 14 residues. The DNA of the CDR3 is TGCGCCAGCAGCTTGGGACTAGCGATGGAGACCCAGTACTTC. Residues: CASSLGLAMETQYF.

This rearrangement joins TRBV5-4 to TRBJ2-2; 11 nucleotides match TRBD2. This CDR3 region has 15 residues. The germline CDR1 and CDR2 sequences are SGHNT and YYREEE (reference sequence). V shed 3 bases, J shed 5 bases, and the junction held 3 bases outside the gene matches. CDR3 nucleotide sequence: TGTGCCAGCAGCTCCGGGACTAGCGGTACCGGGGAGCTGTTTTTT. It yields the protein CASSSGTSGTGELFF.

This clone was recorded only once. The chain links TRBV15 to TRBJ1-5; D not resolved. Germline lookup yields CDR1 LNHNV and CDR2 YYDKDF (reference sequence). Trimming shortened V by 1 base and J by 2 bases, and 12 bases separated the two germline ends. The CDR3 runs 16 residues. The CDR3 DNA follows: TGTGCCACCAGCAGAGCTCCCAGGCCGGGCAATCAGCCCCAGCATTTT. Protein sequence: CATSRAPRPGNQPQHF.

The V gene is TRBV6-5, the J gene TRBJ2-2; 11 nucleotides agree with TRBD1. Per germline, CDR1 MNHEY and CDR2 SVGAGI. With V trimmed by 4 bases and J by 3 bases, 4 bases remained unmatched. CDR3 length: 16 residues. CDR3 DNA sequence: TGTGCCAGCAGTTGGGGGACAGGGGGGGACACCGGGGAGCTGTTTTTT. Translating it yields CASSWGTGGDTGELFF.

V is TRBV28 and J is TRBJ1-2; D is ambiguous. Trimming pared 10 bases from V and 8 bases from J, leaving 11 bases between. Germline CDR1 reads MDHEN; CDR2 reads SYDVKM. There are 10 residues in the CDR3. CDR3 DNA: TGTGCCATCAAAGAACGGGGCTACACCTTC. It yields the protein CAIKERGYTF.

V and J are TRBV25-1 and TRBJ1-2; D may be TRBD1 (5 bases). The germline V gene has CDR1 MGHDK and CDR2 SYGVNS. V dropped 3 bases and J dropped 4 bases, with 15 bases sitting between them. The CDR3 has 15 amino acids. CDR3 nucleotide sequence: TGTGCCAGCAGTGATAACCTGCAGGGAATCTATGGCTACACCTTC. Translated, it gives CASSDNLQGIYGYTF.